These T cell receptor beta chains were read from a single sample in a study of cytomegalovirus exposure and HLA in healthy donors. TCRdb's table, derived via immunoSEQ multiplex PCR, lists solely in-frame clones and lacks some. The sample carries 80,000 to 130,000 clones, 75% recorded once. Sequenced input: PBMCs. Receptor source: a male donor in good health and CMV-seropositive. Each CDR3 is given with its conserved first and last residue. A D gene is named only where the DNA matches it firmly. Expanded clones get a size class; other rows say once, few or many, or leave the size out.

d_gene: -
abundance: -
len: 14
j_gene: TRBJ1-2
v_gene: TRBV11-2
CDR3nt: TGTGCCAGCAGCTTAACCCTCGACCGCTCGAGGTCCTCCTTC
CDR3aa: CASSLTLDRSRSSF

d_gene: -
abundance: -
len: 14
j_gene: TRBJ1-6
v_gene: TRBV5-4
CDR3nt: TGTGCCAGCAGCTTGGTGGCCAGGGGTTCACCCCTCCACTTT
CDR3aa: CASSLVARGSPLHF

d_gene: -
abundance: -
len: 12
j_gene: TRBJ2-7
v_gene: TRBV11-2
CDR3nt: TGTGCCAGCAGCTTAGTTAGCTACGAGCAGTACTTC
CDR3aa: CASSLVSYEQYF

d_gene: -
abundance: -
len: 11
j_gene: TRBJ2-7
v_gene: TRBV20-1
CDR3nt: TGCAGTGCTATAGACAATTACGAGCAGTACTTC
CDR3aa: CSAIDNYEQYF

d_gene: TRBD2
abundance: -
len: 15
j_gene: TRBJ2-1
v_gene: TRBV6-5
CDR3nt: TGTGCCAGCAGCACGGACCGCGGGGGGGTCAATGAGCAGTTCTTC
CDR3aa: CASSTDRGGVNEQFF

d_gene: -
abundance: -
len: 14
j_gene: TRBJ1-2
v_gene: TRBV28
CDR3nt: TGTGCCAGCAGCCCCCCGGGGGAGACCTATGGCTACACCTTC
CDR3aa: CASSPPGETYGYTF

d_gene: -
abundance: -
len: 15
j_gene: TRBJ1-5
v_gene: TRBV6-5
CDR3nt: TGTGCCAGCAGTTACTCGAGACAGGTGTCGGAGCCCCAGCATTTT
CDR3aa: CASSYSRQVSEPQHF

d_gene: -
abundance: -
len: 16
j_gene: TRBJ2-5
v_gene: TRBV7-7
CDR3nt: TGTGCCAGCAGCTTAGGGGCAGGGCCACCTCAAGAGACCCAGTACTTC
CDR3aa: CASSLGAGPPQETQYF

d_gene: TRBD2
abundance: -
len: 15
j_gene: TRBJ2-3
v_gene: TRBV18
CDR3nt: TGTGCCAGCTCACCCACTAGCGACGGCACAGATACGCAGTATTTT
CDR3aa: CASSPTSDGTDTQYF

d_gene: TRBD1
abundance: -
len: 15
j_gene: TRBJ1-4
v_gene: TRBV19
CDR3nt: TGTGCCAGTAGTGGCTACCGGGACAGTAATGAAAAACTGTTTTTT
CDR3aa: CASSGYRDSNEKLFF

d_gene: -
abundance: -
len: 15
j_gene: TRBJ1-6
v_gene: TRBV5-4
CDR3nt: TGTGCCAGCAGCCGCACGAGAGACAGTGGTGCACCCCTCCACTTT
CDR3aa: CASSRTRDSGAPLHF

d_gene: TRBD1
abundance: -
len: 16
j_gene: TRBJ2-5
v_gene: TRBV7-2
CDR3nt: TGTGCCAGCAGCCTTCTAGACCGGGACAGGGCCGAGACCCAGTACTTC
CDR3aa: CASSLLDRDRAETQYF

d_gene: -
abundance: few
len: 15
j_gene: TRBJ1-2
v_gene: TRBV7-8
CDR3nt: TGTGCCAGCAGCTTAGTTGGGGAGGGCAGATATGGCTACACCTTC
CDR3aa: CASSLVGEGRYGYTF

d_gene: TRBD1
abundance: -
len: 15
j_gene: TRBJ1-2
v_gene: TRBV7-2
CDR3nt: TGTGCCAGCAGTACTCCGACAGGGACAGTGGATGGCTACACCTTC
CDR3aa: CASSTPTGTVDGYTF

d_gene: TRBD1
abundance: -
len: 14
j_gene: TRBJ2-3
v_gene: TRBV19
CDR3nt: TGTGCCAGTACCCGGGACAGGGGGCGAGATACGCAGTATTTT
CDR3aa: CASTRDRGRDTQYF

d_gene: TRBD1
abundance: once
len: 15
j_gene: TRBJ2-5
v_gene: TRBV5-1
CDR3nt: TGCGCCAGCAGCGCATGGACAGGGATTGGTGAGACCCAGTACTTC
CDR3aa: CASSAWTGIGETQYF

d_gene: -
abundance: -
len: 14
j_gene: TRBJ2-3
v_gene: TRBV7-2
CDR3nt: TGTGCCAGCAGCTTGTCTCAGAGCACAGATACGCAGTATTTT
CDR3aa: CASSLSQSTDTQYF

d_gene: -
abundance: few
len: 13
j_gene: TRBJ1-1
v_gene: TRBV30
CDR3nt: TGTGCCTGGGCAGTGGGGGGGAACACTGAAGCTTTCTTT
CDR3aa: CAWAVGGNTEAFF

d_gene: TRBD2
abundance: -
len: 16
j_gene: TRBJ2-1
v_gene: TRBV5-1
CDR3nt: TGCGCCAGCAGCTCGACTAGCGGGGAAATCTACAATGAGCAGTTCTTC
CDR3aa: CASSSTSGEIYNEQFF

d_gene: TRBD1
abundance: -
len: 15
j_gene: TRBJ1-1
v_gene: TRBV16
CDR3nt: TGTGCCAGCAGCCGATTGACAGGGGGGAACACTGAAGCTTTCTTT
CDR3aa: CASSRLTGGNTEAFF

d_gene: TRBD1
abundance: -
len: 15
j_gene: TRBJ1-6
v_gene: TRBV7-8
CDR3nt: TGTGCCAGCAGCTTAGGACAGGGGGCTTGGTCACCCCTCCACTTT
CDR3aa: CASSLGQGAWSPLHF

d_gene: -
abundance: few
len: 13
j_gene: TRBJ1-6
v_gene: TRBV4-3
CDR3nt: TGCGCCAGCAGCGCAAGGGGGAATTCACCCCTCCACTTT
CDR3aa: CASSARGNSPLHF

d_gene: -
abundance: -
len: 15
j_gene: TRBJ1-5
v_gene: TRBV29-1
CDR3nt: TGCAGCGTTGAAGATTACGACAGACTCCATCAGCCCCAGCATTTT
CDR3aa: CSVEDYDRLHQPQHF

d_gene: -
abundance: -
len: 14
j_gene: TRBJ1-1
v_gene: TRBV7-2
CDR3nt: TGCGCCAGCAGCTTAACAGGGCTGAACACTGAAGCTTTCTTT
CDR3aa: CASSLTGLNTEAFF

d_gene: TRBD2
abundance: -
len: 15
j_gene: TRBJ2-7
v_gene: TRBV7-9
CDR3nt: TGTGCCAGCAGCTCCCCCCTGGGGGACTACTACGAGCAGTACTTC
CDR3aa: CASSSPLGDYYEQYF

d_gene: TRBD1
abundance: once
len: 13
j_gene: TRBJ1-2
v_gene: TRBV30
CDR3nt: TGTGCCTGGGAACAGGGGGCGGTCGGTGGCTACACCTTC
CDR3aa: CAWEQGAVGGYTF

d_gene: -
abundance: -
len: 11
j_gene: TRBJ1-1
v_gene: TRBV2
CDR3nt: TGTGCCACAGAGGGGGGGACTGAAGCTTTCTTT
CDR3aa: CATEGGTEAFF

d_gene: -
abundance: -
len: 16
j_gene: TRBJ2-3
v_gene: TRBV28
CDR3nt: TGTGCCAGCAGTTTATTTCGGGGGATTAGCACAGATACGCAGTATTTT
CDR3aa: CASSLFRGISTDTQYF

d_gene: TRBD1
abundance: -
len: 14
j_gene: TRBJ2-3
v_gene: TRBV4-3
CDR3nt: TGCGCCAGCAGCCAAGAGGGGACAGGAGATACGCAGTATTTT
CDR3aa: CASSQEGTGDTQYF

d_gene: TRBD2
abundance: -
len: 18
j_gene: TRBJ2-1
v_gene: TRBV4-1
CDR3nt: TGCGCCAGCAGCCCAGCTCGTGGGGGGGTCAGTACCTACAATGAGCAGTTCTTC
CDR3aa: CASSPARGGVSTYNEQFF

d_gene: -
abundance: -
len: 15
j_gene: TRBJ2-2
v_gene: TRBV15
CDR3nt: TGTGCCACCAGGGGTAGGGGAACGAACACCGGGGAGCTGTTTTTT
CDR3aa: CATRGRGTNTGELFF

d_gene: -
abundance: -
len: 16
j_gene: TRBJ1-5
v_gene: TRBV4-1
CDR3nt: TGCGCCAGCAGCCAAACCCGGGGGGGGGCTCTTCAGCCCCAGCATTTT
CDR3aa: CASSQTRGGALQPQHF

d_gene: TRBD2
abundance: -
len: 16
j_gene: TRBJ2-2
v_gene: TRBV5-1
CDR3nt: TGCGCCAGCAGGCTGCGGGGACTGGCGGGAGACGGGGAGCTGTTTTTT
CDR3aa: CASRLRGLAGDGELFF

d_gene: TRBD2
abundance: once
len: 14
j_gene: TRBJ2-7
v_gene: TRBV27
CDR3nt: TGTGCCAGCAGTTTATCCGGGGGGAACTACGAGCAGTACTTC
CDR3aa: CASSLSGGNYEQYF

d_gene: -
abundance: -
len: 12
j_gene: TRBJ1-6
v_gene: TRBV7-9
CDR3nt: TGTGCCAGCAGCTTATTTCCATCACCCCTCCACTTT
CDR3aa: CASSLFPSPLHF

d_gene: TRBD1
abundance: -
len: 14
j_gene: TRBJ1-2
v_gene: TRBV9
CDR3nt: TGTGCCAGCAGCGCGGACAGGGTCAGCTATGGCTACACCTTC
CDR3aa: CASSADRVSYGYTF

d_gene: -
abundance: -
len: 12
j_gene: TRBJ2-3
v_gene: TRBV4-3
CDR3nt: TGCGCCAGCAGCGCTAGACGAGATACGCAGTATTTT
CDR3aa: CASSARRDTQYF

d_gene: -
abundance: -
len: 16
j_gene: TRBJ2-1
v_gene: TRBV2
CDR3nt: TGTGCCAGCAGTGAAGGGTGGCTCCGCTCCTACAATGAGCAGTTCTTC
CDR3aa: CASSEGWLRSYNEQFF

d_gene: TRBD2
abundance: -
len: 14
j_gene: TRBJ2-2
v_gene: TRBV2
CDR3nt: TGTGCCAGTAGGACTAGCCGGAGGGTCGGGGAGCTGTTTTTT
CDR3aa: CASRTSRRVGELFF

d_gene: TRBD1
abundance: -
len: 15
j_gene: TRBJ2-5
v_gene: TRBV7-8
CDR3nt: TGTGCCAGCACCCCTTATGACAGGGCCCAAGAGACCCAGTACTTC
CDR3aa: CASTPYDRAQETQYF

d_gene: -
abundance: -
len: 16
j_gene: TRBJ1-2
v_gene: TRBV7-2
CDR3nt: TGTGCCAGCAGCTTAGATTCATCGGCCCGGGGCTATGGCTACACCTTC
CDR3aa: CASSLDSSARGYGYTF

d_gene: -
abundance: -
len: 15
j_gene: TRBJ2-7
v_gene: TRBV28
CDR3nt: TGTGCCAGCAGTCCTTACCCCGAATCAGGCTACGAGCAGTACTTC
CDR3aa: CASSPYPESGYEQYF

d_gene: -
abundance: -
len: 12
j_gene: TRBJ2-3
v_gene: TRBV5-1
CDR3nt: TGCGCCAGCAGCTTGACCCGGGATACGCAGTATTTT
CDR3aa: CASSLTRDTQYF

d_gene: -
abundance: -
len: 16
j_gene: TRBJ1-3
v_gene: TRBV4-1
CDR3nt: TGCGCCAGCAGCCAAGATTCACAGGGCTACGGAAACACCATATATTTT
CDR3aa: CASSQDSQGYGNTIYF

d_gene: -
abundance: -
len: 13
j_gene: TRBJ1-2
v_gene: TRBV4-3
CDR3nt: TGCGCCAGCAGCCCCGGGACAAGCTATGGCTACACCTTC
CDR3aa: CASSPGTSYGYTF

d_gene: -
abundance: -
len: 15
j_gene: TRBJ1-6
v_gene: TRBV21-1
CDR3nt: TGTGCCAGCAGCAAAGATCCCGGCAGGGATTCACCCCTCCACTTT
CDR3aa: CASSKDPGRDSPLHF

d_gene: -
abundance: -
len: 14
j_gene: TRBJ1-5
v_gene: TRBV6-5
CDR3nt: TGTGCCAGCAGTGGAGGGGCCTACAATCAGCCCCAGCATTTT
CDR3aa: CASSGGAYNQPQHF

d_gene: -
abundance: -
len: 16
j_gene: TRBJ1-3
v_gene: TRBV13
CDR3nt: TGTGCCAGCAGCTTAGATCGGGGAGCATCTGGAAACACCATATATTTT
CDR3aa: CASSLDRGASGNTIYF

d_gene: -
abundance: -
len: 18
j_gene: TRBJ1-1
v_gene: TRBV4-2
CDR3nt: TGTGCCAGCAGCCACCCCCTCAAAGGGGCCGGCATGAACACTGAAGCTTTCTTT
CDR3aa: CASSHPLKGAGMNTEAFF

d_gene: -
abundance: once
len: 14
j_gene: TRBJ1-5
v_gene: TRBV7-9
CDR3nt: TGTGCCAGCAGCCAGGATCGGTACAATCAGCCCCAGCATTTT
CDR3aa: CASSQDRYNQPQHF

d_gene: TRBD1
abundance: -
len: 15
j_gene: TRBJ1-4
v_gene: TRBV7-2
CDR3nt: TGTGCCAGCAGCCTAGGGGGGACAGTTAATGAAAAACTGTTTTTT
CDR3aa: CASSLGGTVNEKLFF

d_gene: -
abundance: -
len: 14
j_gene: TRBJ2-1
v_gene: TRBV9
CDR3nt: TGTGCCAGCAGCGAGGGGTGGTCCTACAATGAGCAGTTCTTC
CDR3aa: CASSEGWSYNEQFF

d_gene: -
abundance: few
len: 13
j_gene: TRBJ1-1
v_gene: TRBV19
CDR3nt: TGTGCCAGTAGGGCGGAACTGAACACTGAAGCTTTCTTT
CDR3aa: CASRAELNTEAFF

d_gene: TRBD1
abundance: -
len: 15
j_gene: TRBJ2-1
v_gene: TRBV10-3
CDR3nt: TGTGCCATCGCTCCGGGGGACAGGGTTTTCGATGAGCAGTTCTTC
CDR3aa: CAIAPGDRVFDEQFF

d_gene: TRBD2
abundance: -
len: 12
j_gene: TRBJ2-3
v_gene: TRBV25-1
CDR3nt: TGTGCCAGCAGTGAAGGCGGGGGGACGCAGTATTTT
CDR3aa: CASSEGGGTQYF

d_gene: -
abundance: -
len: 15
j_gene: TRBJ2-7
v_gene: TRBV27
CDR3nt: TGTGCCAGCAGTTTAGATGGGGGGGCCGGCGACGAGCAGTACTTC
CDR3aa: CASSLDGGAGDEQYF

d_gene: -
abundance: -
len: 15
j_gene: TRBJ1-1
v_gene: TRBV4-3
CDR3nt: TGCGCCAGCAGCCAAGACTCATCTACGAGGACTGAAGCTTTCTTT
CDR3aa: CASSQDSSTRTEAFF